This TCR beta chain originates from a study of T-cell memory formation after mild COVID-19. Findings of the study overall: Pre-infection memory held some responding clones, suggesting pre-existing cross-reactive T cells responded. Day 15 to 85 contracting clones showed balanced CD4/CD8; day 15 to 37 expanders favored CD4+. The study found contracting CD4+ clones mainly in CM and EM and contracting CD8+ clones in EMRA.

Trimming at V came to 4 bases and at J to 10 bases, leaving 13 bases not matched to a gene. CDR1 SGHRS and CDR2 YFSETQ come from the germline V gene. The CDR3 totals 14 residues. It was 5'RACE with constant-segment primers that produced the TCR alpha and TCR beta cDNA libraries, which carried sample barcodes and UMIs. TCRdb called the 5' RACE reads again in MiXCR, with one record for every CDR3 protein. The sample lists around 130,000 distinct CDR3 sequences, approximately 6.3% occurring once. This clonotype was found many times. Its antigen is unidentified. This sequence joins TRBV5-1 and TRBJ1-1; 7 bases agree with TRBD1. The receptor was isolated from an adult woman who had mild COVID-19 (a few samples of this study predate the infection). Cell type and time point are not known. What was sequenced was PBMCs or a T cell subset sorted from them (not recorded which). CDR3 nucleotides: TGCGCCAGCAGCCTCGACAGGGTGAAGTCGGGAGCTTTCTTT. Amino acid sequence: CASSLDRVKSGAFF. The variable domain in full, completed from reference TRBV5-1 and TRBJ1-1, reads KAGVTQTPRYLIKTRGQQVTLSCSPISGHRSVSWYQQTPGQGLQFLFEYFSETQRNKGNFPGRFSGRQFSNSRSEMNVSTLELGDSALYLCASSLDRVKSGAFFGQGTRLTVV.